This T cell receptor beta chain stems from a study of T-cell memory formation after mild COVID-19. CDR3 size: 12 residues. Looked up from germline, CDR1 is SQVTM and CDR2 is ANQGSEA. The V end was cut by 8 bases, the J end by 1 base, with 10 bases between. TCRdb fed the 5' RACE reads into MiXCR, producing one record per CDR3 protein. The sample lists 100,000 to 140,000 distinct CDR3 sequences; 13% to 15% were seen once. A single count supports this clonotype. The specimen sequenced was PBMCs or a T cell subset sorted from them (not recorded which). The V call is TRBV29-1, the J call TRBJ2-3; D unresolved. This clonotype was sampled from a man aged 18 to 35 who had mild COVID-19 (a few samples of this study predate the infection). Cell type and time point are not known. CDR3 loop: CSIQGGTDTQYF. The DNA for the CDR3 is TGCAGCATTCAAGGAGGCACAGATACGCAGTATTTT.